These 11 T cell receptor beta chains were sequenced from one sample in a study of shared clonotypes between healthy human individuals. Assay: immunoSEQ multiplex PCR; the TCRdb copy retains only in-frame clones and omits some. The sample includes more than 450,000 clones, around 74% of them seen just once. Material: PBMCs. These receptors were collected from a woman in her thirties or forties in good health. Some clones in this sample may be carry-over from other donors' samples.

This chain uses TRBV30 with TRBJ1-5; D gene uncertain. The germline V gene encodes CDR1 GTSNPN and CDR2 SVGIG (reference sequence). V lost 1 base, J lost 2 bases, and 6 bases lay in between. There are 13 residues in the CDR3. The chain's CDR3 is CAWSGSGNQPQHF. CDR3 nucleotides: TGTGCCTGGAGTGGGTCAGGCAATCAGCCCCAGCATTTT.

The rearrangement uses TRBV28 and TRBJ1-1; perhaps TRBD1 as D (6 bases). Germline V gene data show CDR1 as MDHEN and CDR2 as SYDVKM. Trimming took off 6 bases at V and 4 bases at J, with 15 bases between the two ends. CDR3 size: 14 residues. The CDR3 DNA follows: TGTGCCAGCAGCTTAAACGGGGACATCACTGAAGCTTTCTTT. Its translation: CASSLNGDITEAFF.

This sequence joins TRBV28 and TRBJ1-5; no reliable D call. Germline-derived CDR1 and CDR2 are MDHEN and SYDVKM. This CDR3 is 16 amino acids long. Trimming removed 1 base at V and 2 bases at J, with 12 bases between. CDR3 protein: CASSLLSWWGNQPQHF. Here the CDR3 DNA reads TGTGCCAGCAGTTTATTAAGTTGGTGGGGCAATCAGCCCCAGCATTTT.

This clone was recorded once. The chain joins TRBV2 to TRBJ2-3; 13 bases are a match to TRBD2. V lost 7 bases, J lost 5 bases, and 9 bases stayed unmatched. The germline gives CDR1 SNHLY, CDR2 FYNNEI. The CDR3 runs to 16 residues. CDR3 sequence reads: CASIGLAGVQGDTQYF. Written as DNA, the CDR3 is TGTGCCAGCATAGGACTAGCGGGAGTACAGGGAGATACGCAGTATTTT. Full variable domain (remainder filled in from reference TRBV2 and TRBJ2-3): EPEVTQTPSHQVTQMGQEVILRCVPISNHLYFYWYRQILGQKVEFLVSFYNNEISEKSEIFDDQFSVERPDGSNFTLKIRSTKLEDSAMYFCASIGLAGVQGDTQYFGPGTRLTVL.

This chain links TRBV28 with TRBJ2-5, with 7 bases matching TRBD2. From germline, CDR1 is MDHEN and CDR2 SYDVKM. The CDR3 sequence is 15 residues long. V dropped 2 bases and J dropped 4; count of bases not matched to a gene: 7. The CDR3 protein is CASSLPGGRSETQYF. The CDR3 DNA follows: TGTGCCAGCAGTTTACCCGGCGGGAGATCAGAGACCCAGTACTTC.

V and J are TRBV2 and TRBJ2-7; D call uncertain. V was pared by 4 bases and J by 3 bases, with 4 bases between. Germline values: CDR1 SNHLY, CDR2 FYNNEI. The CDR3 runs 11 residues. The CDR3: CASSALYEQYF. The DNA of the CDR3 is TGTGCCAGCAGTGCCCTCTACGAGCAGTACTTC.

This clone appeared a few times. This sequence joins TRBV5-4 and TRBJ2-7; 15 nucleotides line up with TRBD2. CDR1 is SGHNT, CDR2 YYREEE, per germline (reference sequence). There are 14 residues in the CDR3. V lost 3 bases and J lost 7; bases outside the gene matches: 2. CDR3 nucleotides: TGTGCCAGCAGCTCCGGGACTAGCGGGAGGGAGCAGTACTTC. It translates to CASSSGTSGREQYF.

The CDR3 region is CATSRSLLSGTGTNEKLFF. The CDR3 region has the DNA TGTGCCACCAGCAGATCCTTACTTTCCGGGACAGGGACTAATGAAAAACTGTTTTTT. The J gene is TRBJ1-4, the V gene TRBV15, with 9 bases aligning to TRBD1. V lost 2 bases and J lost 2; bases outside the gene matches: 12. The CDR3 runs 19 residues. CDR1 and CDR2 (germline): LNHNV, YYDKDF (reference sequence).

This clone was recorded once. The chain recombines TRBV7-2 with TRBJ2-1; a weak D match, TRBD2 (6 bases). The CDR3 sequence is 14 residues long. V lost 7 bases and J lost 3, with 13 bases in between. The germline CDR1 and CDR2 sequences are SGHTA and FQGNSA. The DNA for the CDR3 is TGTGCCAGCAAGCGTCGGGGAGGCTACAATGAGCAGTTCTTC. It specifies CASKRRGGYNEQFF.

CDR3 protein: CASSYGTGRYEQYF. The CDR3 coding sequence is TGTGCCAGCAGTTACGGGACAGGACGCTACGAGCAGTACTTC. The chain recombines TRBV27 with TRBJ2-7; 8 positions match TRBD1. V dropped 4 bases and J dropped 3; count of bases not matched to a gene: 5. Germline CDR1 is MNHEY and CDR2 is SMNVEV (reference sequence). This CDR3 is 14 amino acids long.

The genes are TRBV5-1 and TRBJ2-1; D might be TRBD2 (6 bases). CDR3 length equals 15 residues. From germline, CDR1 is SGHRS and CDR2 YFSETQ. V was clipped by 5 bases and J by 3 bases, with 15 bases between them. The CDR3 coding sequence is TGCGCCAGCAGGAATGTGGGCGGGGTCTACAATGAGCAGTTCTTC. Residues: CASRNVGGVYNEQFF.